This T cell receptor (beta chain) was identified in a study of T-cell reconstitution after alpha-beta-depleted transplantation in children. Preparing the TCRbeta library involved the use of unique molecular identifiers. One entry per CDR3 protein, called by TCRdb with MiXCR from the PCR reads. This table holds 490,000 or so distinct CDR3 sequences, roughly an eighth found once. A few counts support this clonotype. The CDR3 length is 15 residues. V lost 5 bases to trimming and J lost 1 base; unmatched junction nucleotides: 5. Germline CDR1 and CDR2: SEHNR and FQNEAQ (reference sequence). The sample consisted of PBMCs from the stem cell graft donor, taken from the stem cell graft. The clonotype originates from a human donor who donated a stem cell graft to a child with combined immunodeficiency. This chain joins TRBV7-9 and TRBJ2-1; the match to TRBD2 covers 7 bases. The CDR3 region has the DNA TGTGCCAGCAGCCCCCACGGGGGGTCCTACAATGAGCAGTTCTTC. It is translated as CASSPHGGSYNEQFF.